The sequence of this T cell receptor beta chain was determined in a study of cytomegalovirus exposure and HLA in healthy donors. Donors counted as nominally healthy when sampled, yet unrecorded immune exposures were likely. The CDR3 contains 18 residues. V was cut by 0 bases and J by 2 bases, with 20 bases left in between. CDR1 is SEHNR, CDR2 FQNEAQ, per germline (reference sequence). Researchers ran the PCR with 60 Vbeta and 13 Jbeta primers. Only in-frame clones appear in the TCRdb table, and some are missing; sequencing was by immunoSEQ multiplex PCR. Among roughly 200,000 clones, over 65% were seen once, and the ten largest hold less than 4.5%. This clone was seen a handful of times. What it binds is unknown. General study points: Later, TCR association rates were found to vary by HLA locus, highest for DRB1 and lowest for HLA-C. With further analysis later on, most CMV-associated TCR beta chains appeared HLA-restricted.

The chain has TRBV7-9 and TRBJ2-7, with D tentatively TRBD2 (5 bases). Material for sequencing was PBMCs. The receptor was isolated from a woman aged 55 to 70 in good health and CMV-seropositive. The CDR3 sequence is CASSLAIWQSGGTYEQYF. For the CDR3, the DNA is TGTGCCAGCAGCTTAGCAATTTGGCAGAGCGGTGGGACCTACGAGCAGTACTTC.